Detailed here is one T cell receptor (beta chain). Its specificity is unknown. Time point meaning: sample taken at primary tumor resection. This CDR3 comprises 14 residues. The germline V and J ends were trimmed by 3 bases and 4 bases, with 10 bases remaining between them. These data are taken from a study of spatial heterogeneity in lung cancer. Overall study findings and caveats: Tumoral mutation counts were tracked by counts of expanded intratumoral alpha and beta TCRs.

TCRdb ran MiXCR on the 5' RACE reads and lists one entry per CDR3 protein. This table has 5,000 or so distinct CDR3 sequences, about 23% appearing once. The chain carries TRBV12-3 or TRBV12-4 and TRBJ1-3; perhaps TRBD1 as D (6 bases). This clonotype was obtained from a male donor with early-stage non-small cell lung cancer. Sequences were derived from lung tumor tissue, sampled at surgery. This chain's CDR3 is CASSFSGQGNTIYF. The CDR3 nucleotides read TGTGCCAGCAGTTTCTCCGGACAGGGAAACACCATATATTTT.